This T cell receptor (beta chain) appears in the sequencing data of a study of cytomegalovirus exposure and HLA in healthy donors (dated by TCRdb to about 2017). As for the study more broadly: According to an earlier analysis of 587 of the donors, about 180 million T cells yielded 120 million or so unique TCR beta sequences and about 300 Gb of sequence data. Of the approximately 370 genotyped donors, 81% were placed in the genetic ancestry cluster associated with self-reported Caucasian donors. All discovery cohort repertoires had been generated using a single sequencing platform. The study used immunosequencing to profile the T cell repertoires of about 670 subjects and linked those repertoires to cytomegalovirus serostatus. Donor age, sex, ethnicity and CMV serostatus were compiled together with the repertoire data. Genome-wide SNP genotypes for about 65% of the roughly 670 donors were used in a later genetic analysis, which treated that subset as a discovery cohort. A later analysis re-analyzed previously published TCR beta repertoires from about 730 donors and added high-resolution HLA genotyping to study TCR occurrence patterns. An early release that covered roughly 600 HLA-typed donors contained 250 to 350 gigabases of sequencing data and some 87 million unique TCR sequences. The number of typed donors differed by locus: about 620-640 for A, B, C, DRB1 and DQB1; approximately 530 for DQA1; roughly 600 for DPA1; and around 490 for DPB1. An earlier analysis of several hundred of the donors applied high-throughput TCR beta sequencing to assess whether each TCR beta V gene segment acted as functional or pseudogenic. Because of strong linkage in the cohort, roughly five DR-DQ haplotypes were treated as single units for association and clustering. To predict cytomegalovirus infection status, the study brought together high-throughput TCR immunosequencing, statistical association of individual TCRs with disease status, and machine learning. Both class I and class II loci were covered by HLA typing, at four-digit resolution. A separate validation cohort of roughly 120 different subjects was used in addition to the roughly 640-subject first cohort. On average, 235,054 unique TCR beta nucleotide sequences were sequenced per donor among 398 genotyped donors of the cohort, with 15% to 20% of those sequences being non-productive. The study aimed to test whether cataloging public T cell receptors could reveal signatures of past pathogen exposure. Rather than drawing on any new phenotypic data, the later analysis identified candidate immune exposures from TCR beta sequences and the way those sequences occurred across donors.

Regarding this clone: This receptor's antigen is unknown. No base-level quality is on record; no much larger clone is a single base apart.

Study-level results and caveats: A further reported finding was that TCR beta sequences accurately predicted the HLA-A and HLA-B alleles for most subjects in the first cohort. The earlier analysis of some 540 of the donors excluded about 16 rarely observed V segments, including chromosome 9 orphons, because counts were too low. Roughly uniform sequencing depth across donors was assumed in presence/absence analyses, although this assumption may not hold. Specific HLA alleles were associated with 15,000 to 20,000 TCR beta sequences at a false discovery rate of 0.05 in a later analysis. The study gave a list of 150 to 200 TCR beta chains associated with cytomegalovirus. When HLA alleles, especially DR and DQ, strongly co-occurred, TCR associations were difficult to assign to individual alleles. Linkage disequilibrium might explain the correlated functional status among segregating V segments, but an unknown experimental factor could not be excluded. In this cohort, only TCR beta chains were sequenced, and detectable features were limited by the absence of alpha or paired-chain data. According to a later analysis, parvovirus B19, influenza, CMV and Epstein-Barr virus appeared linked to several top co-occurrence clusters. Because some donors lacked HLA typing at each locus, the association tests relied only on the typed subset. Compared with the roughly 670-donor mean, donors in an Asian-associated ancestry cluster had fewer N-insertions in productive TCRs, according to a later genetic analysis. A cluster of highly shared sequence variants was judged likely to represent a technical artifact of the sequencing pipeline. The classifier was reported to diagnose cytomegalovirus status with high specificity and sensitivity in both the original and validation cohorts. In a later analysis, HLA-associated TCR beta chains showed more clonal expansion and lower generation probabilities than non-associated chains that were equally common. In vitro tests confirmed that a few of the cytomegalovirus-associated TCR beta chains recognize cytomegalovirus antigens. An association between a missense DCLRE1C variant and V-gene and J-gene trimming of TCR beta chains was found in a later genetic analysis and replicated in an independent cohort. A later analysis found that most CMV-associated TCR beta chains appeared HLA-restricted, with HLA associations seemingly driven largely by CMV exposure. Immune exposure information for the cohort was limited to CMV serostatus. Broadly in line with IMGT annotations, most TCR beta V segments showed up in productive rearrangements about 87% or about 30% of the time in an earlier analysis of approximately 640 of the donors. It was suggested by the authors that the approach could potentially be generalized to other disease states and immunological phenotypes. In a later analysis, TCR association rates were found to vary across HLA loci, with the most associated TCRs seen for DRB1 alleles and the fewest for HLA-C alleles. Because the 87-base-pair reads could not distinguish some IMGT-functional V segments, including TRBV6-2 and TRBV6-3, those segments were excluded. While some public TCRs were present in many individuals, most TCR sequences turned up only very rarely across donors.

Sequences MNHNS (CDR1) and SASEGT (CDR2) are obtained from the germline V gene. The CDR3 has 15 amino acids, counting the end cysteine and phenylalanine. Only the CDR3 region is kept as DNA, spanning 45 bases read in frame from base 1. Relative to germline, V is missing 4 bases and J is missing 7 bases, with 11 bases of the junction outside any gene match. The cohort comprised around 690 healthy bone marrow donors. At the time of sampling, all cohort members were nominally healthy, though unrecorded immune exposures were likely present. The donor was CMV seropositive and was included in the group of some 290 seropositive cohort members. Every donor gave a peripheral blood sample, and the peripheral blood mononuclear cells from that sample were used for TCR beta sequencing. Genomic DNA extraction from the blood cell samples was performed with the Qiagen DNeasy Blood Extraction Kit. The method behind the library was the immunoSEQ multiplex PCR assay. For the multiplex PCR, a mixture combining 60 forward primers for TCR Vbeta segments and 13 reverse primers for TCR Jbeta segments was used. The CDR3 region of rearranged TCR beta genes was amplified from genomic DNA by a multiplex PCR assay. The amplified TCR beta libraries were sequenced on the Illumina HiSeq System as 87-base-pair reads. In the original analysis: A later analysis counted tens of millions of unique TCR beta chains across the approximately 700 repertoires, and approximately 11 million of these chains were shared by at least two donors. Raw reads were error-corrected and collapsed into unique sequences by a nearest-neighbor algorithm in which closely related sequences were merged to remove PCR and sequencing errors. V, D and J gene segments were assigned by aligning CDR3 sequences to IMGT reference sequences. For a sequence to be retained, a match of at least six nucleotides to both a V gene segment and a J gene segment was required. A rearrangement was called productive if the CDR3 had no stop codons and remained in frame with V and J, and every other rearrangement was called non-productive. CDR3 was defined by IMGT convention, running from the second conserved V-encoded cysteine to the conserved J-encoded phenylalanine. The earlier analysis of roughly 590 of the donors excluded sequences that lacked an unambiguous match to a single V gene segment. In an earlier analysis of about 590 of the donors, a V segment was called functional when productive rearrangements were above 56.7%, and segregating when the standard deviation between donors exceeded 5%. A statistical classification framework was developed to diagnose cytomegalovirus status using the catalog of TCR beta chain sequences. In a later analysis, TCR nucleotide sequences were compared against IMGT/GENE-DB human TR gene sequences so that V and J genes could be assigned. In a later analysis, CDR3 sequences and most-parsimonious VDJ recombination scenarios were assigned using the TCRdist pipeline. In a later analysis, each TCR beta chain was defined by its CDR3 amino acid sequence together with its V-gene family, and reads without a unique V-gene family were excluded. A later analysis removed 500 to 600 highly shared, low-generation-probability nucleotide sequences to deal with suspected cross-contamination and a sequencing artifact. In a later analysis, a clonal expansion index for each public chain was calculated from normalized within-repertoire ranks of inferred template counts. In a later analysis, generation probabilities were computed using a VDJ recombination model fitted to out-of-frame rearrangements, and the results were checked against IGoR. In a later analysis, TCR-TCR, TCR-HLA and TCR-CMV co-occurrence was scored with hypergeometric tests, and a repertoire-size bias correction was applied to TCR pairs. In a later analysis, false discovery rates were estimated by permuting HLA or CMV assignments 20 times. In a later analysis, co-occurring TCRs were grouped with DBSCAN, and TCRdist sequence similarity was added when clustering was performed within HLA-allele-positive subsets. Co-occurrence clustering excluded repertoires with fewer than 30,000 or more than 120,000 public chains, plus five with anomalous nucleotide sharing. TCRdb mirrors the immuneACCESS table, restricted to in-frame sequences. Some clones are absent from its copies; in checked studies, under half trace to an unresolved V gene, and the reason for the others is unknown. The DNA was the basis for D and trimming; V, J and clone size are from that table. This sample holds roughly 130,000 clones; roughly two thirds were observed only once. The top ten hold 1.6% of the sample.

The receptor chain draws on TRBV6-1 and TRBJ1-2, with 8 bases aligning to TRBD1. The sample comprised PBMCs. This receptor was identified in a man under 40 in good health and CMV-seropositive. The base sequence is TGTGCCAGCAGTGCTTGGACAGGGCCTTTATCTGGCTACACCTTC. This is translated as CASSAWTGPLSGYTF.